Given below is one T cell receptor beta chain in context. This entry comes from a study of somatic mutations in cytotoxic T cells in rheumatoid arthritis. Clones were read by immunoSEQ multiplex PCR, and TCRdb kept only the in-frame ones, dropping some. The data contain some 7,400 clones, approximately 90% of them singletons. The sequence was obtained from a woman aged 70-85 years with rheumatoid arthritis. The sample was CD8+ T cells sorted from blood.

The DNA for the CDR3 is TGTGCCAGCAGTTTATCCCTCGGGCAGGGGAACACTGAAGCTTTCTTT. Translation: CASSLSLGQGNTEAFF. The chain recombines TRBV27 with TRBJ1-1, with D possibly TRBD1 on 5 matching bases. V was trimmed by 0 bases and J by 1 base, leaving 12 bases between them. CDR1 is MNHEY, CDR2 SMNVEV, per germline (reference sequence). The CDR3 is made up of 16 amino acids.